Listed below are T cell receptor beta chains from one sample, sequenced in a study of cytomegalovirus exposure and HLA in healthy donors. Produced via immunoSEQ multiplex PCR; TCRdb's table is partial and in-frame only. The sample has over 95,000 clones, approximately 80% seen once; the top ten hold around 3%. The source material was PBMCs. The source of these receptors is a man aged 35-49 years in good health and CMV-seronegative. CDR3s include the opening cysteine and the closing phenylalanine or tryptophan. Each record gives: clone size, D gene, V gene, J gene, CDR3 protein, CDR3 DNA. The D gene is left open where the match is weak. Only some rows state a clone size, as once, few, many or a class for expanded clones.

clone size: .; D gene: TRBD2; V gene: TRBV7-9; J gene: TRBJ2-3; CDR3 protein: CASSLAAGGQDTQYF; CDR3 DNA: TGTGCCAGCAGCTTAGCAGCGGGGGGGCAAGATACGCAGTATTTT
clone size: .; D gene: TRBD1; V gene: TRBV28; J gene: TRBJ1-2; CDR3 protein: CASSWGQGVLAF; CDR3 DNA: TGTGCCAGCAGCTGGGGACAGGGGGTCTTAGCCTTC
clone size: .; D gene: .; V gene: TRBV9; J gene: TRBJ1-2; CDR3 protein: CASSDSTRGGYGYTF; CDR3 DNA: TGTGCCAGCAGCGACTCCACACGGGGTGGCTATGGCTACACCTTC
clone size: .; D gene: TRBD1; V gene: TRBV19; J gene: TRBJ2-7; CDR3 protein: CASSISNRGNEQYF; CDR3 DNA: TGTGCCAGTAGTATTTCGAACAGGGGAAACGAGCAGTACTTC
clone size: .; D gene: .; V gene: TRBV7-9; J gene: TRBJ2-1; CDR3 protein: CASSRGHEQFF; CDR3 DNA: TGTGCCAGCAGCCGCGGCCATGAGCAGTTCTTC
clone size: once; D gene: .; V gene: TRBV30; J gene: TRBJ2-2; CDR3 protein: CAWRPRAGITGELFF; CDR3 DNA: TGTGCCTGGAGGCCAAGGGCAGGGATCACCGGGGAGCTGTTTTTT
clone size: once; D gene: TRBD1; V gene: TRBV28; J gene: TRBJ1-6; CDR3 protein: CASRPGTGGGSPLHF; CDR3 DNA: TGTGCCAGCAGACCGGGGACAGGGGGAGGTTCACCCCTCCACTTT
clone size: few; D gene: .; V gene: TRBV6-6; J gene: TRBJ2-2; CDR3 protein: CASSGRTVNTGELFF; CDR3 DNA: TGTGCCAGCAGTGGCCGGACAGTAAACACCGGGGAGCTGTTTTTT
clone size: .; D gene: TRBD2; V gene: TRBV29-1; J gene: TRBJ2-7; CDR3 protein: CSVEREASYEQYF; CDR3 DNA: TGCAGCGTCGAGCGGGAGGCCTCCTACGAGCAGTACTTC
clone size: .; D gene: .; V gene: TRBV5-1; J gene: TRBJ2-1; CDR3 protein: CASSLGGINEQFF; CDR3 DNA: TGCGCCAGCAGCTTGGGCGGGATCAATGAGCAGTTCTTC
clone size: .; D gene: .; V gene: TRBV7-3; J gene: TRBJ1-1; CDR3 protein: CASSLVQEEPAFF; CDR3 DNA: TGTGCCAGCAGCTTAGTGCAGGAGGAACCCGCTTTCTTT
clone size: .; D gene: TRBD1; V gene: TRBV9; J gene: TRBJ1-5; CDR3 protein: CASSAGTGGVQPQHF; CDR3 DNA: TGTGCCAGCAGCGCGGGGACAGGCGGGGTCCAGCCCCAGCATTTT
clone size: .; D gene: TRBD1; V gene: TRBV10-2; J gene: TRBJ1-3; CDR3 protein: CASMTGPAGNTIYF; CDR3 DNA: TGCGCCAGCATGACAGGGCCGGCGGGAAACACCATATATTTT
clone size: .; D gene: .; V gene: TRBV5-1; J gene: TRBJ1-3; CDR3 protein: CASSLGLEGNTIYF; CDR3 DNA: TGCGCCAGCAGCCTAGGACTCGAGGGAAACACCATATATTTT
clone size: few; D gene: .; V gene: TRBV6-5; J gene: TRBJ2-7; CDR3 protein: CASSYFGQGIGEQYF; CDR3 DNA: TGTGCCAGCAGTTACTTCGGCCAGGGGATAGGTGAGCAGTACTTC
clone size: once; D gene: TRBD1; V gene: TRBV28; J gene: TRBJ2-7; CDR3 protein: CASSRGQRYEQYF; CDR3 DNA: TGTGCCAGCAGTAGGGGACAGCGTTACGAGCAGTACTTC
clone size: .; D gene: .; V gene: TRBV28; J gene: TRBJ1-1; CDR3 protein: CASSSPGQNTEAFF; CDR3 DNA: TGTGCCAGCAGTTCACCGGGACAGAACACTGAAGCTTTCTTT
clone size: .; D gene: TRBD1; V gene: TRBV11-2; J gene: TRBJ2-7; CDR3 protein: CASSLETGSYEQYF; CDR3 DNA: TGTGCCAGCAGCTTAGAGACAGGGAGCTACGAGCAGTACTTC
clone size: .; D gene: .; V gene: TRBV5-1; J gene: TRBJ2-7; CDR3 protein: CAIPTGTYPEQYF; CDR3 DNA: TGCGCCATCCCAACCGGGACATATCCCGAGCAGTACTTC
clone size: .; D gene: .; V gene: TRBV28; J gene: TRBJ2-7; CDR3 protein: CASSLAGITYEQYF; CDR3 DNA: TGTGCCAGCAGTCTGGCAGGGATAACCTACGAGCAGTACTTC
clone size: .; D gene: TRBD2; V gene: TRBV2; J gene: TRBJ2-7; CDR3 protein: CASSERLASAEQYF; CDR3 DNA: TGTGCCAGCAGCGAGCGACTAGCGTCGGCCGAGCAGTACTTC
clone size: .; D gene: TRBD1; V gene: TRBV6-5; J gene: TRBJ2-2; CDR3 protein: CASRGQGGTGELFF; CDR3 DNA: TGTGCCAGCAGGGGACAGGGGGGAACCGGGGAGCTGTTTTTT
clone size: few; D gene: TRBD1; V gene: TRBV5-4; J gene: TRBJ2-7; CDR3 protein: CASSPGQGGYEQYF; CDR3 DNA: TGTGCCAGCAGCCCGGGACAGGGCGGCTACGAGCAGTACTTC
clone size: once; D gene: .; V gene: TRBV5-6; J gene: TRBJ1-3; CDR3 protein: CASSLRGVSGNTIYF; CDR3 DNA: TGTGCCAGCAGCTTGAGAGGTGTCTCTGGAAACACCATATATTTT
clone size: .; D gene: .; V gene: TRBV27; J gene: TRBJ2-1; CDR3 protein: CASSLRGRADNEQFF; CDR3 DNA: TGTGCCAGCAGTTTAAGGGGAAGAGCTGACAATGAGCAGTTCTTC
clone size: .; D gene: TRBD1; V gene: TRBV2; J gene: TRBJ1-5; CDR3 protein: CASSGTGGLQPQHF; CDR3 DNA: TGTGCCAGCAGCGGGACAGGGGGCCTTCAGCCCCAGCATTTT
clone size: once; D gene: TRBD1; V gene: TRBV9; J gene: TRBJ1-5; CDR3 protein: CASSVGQGGNQPQHF; CDR3 DNA: TGTGCCAGCAGCGTAGGGCAGGGGGGCAATCAGCCCCAGCATTTT
clone size: .; D gene: TRBD1; V gene: TRBV7-9; J gene: TRBJ2-1; CDR3 protein: CASSLDGTGKYNEQFF; CDR3 DNA: TGTGCCAGCAGCTTAGATGGGACAGGGAAGTACAATGAGCAGTTCTTC
clone size: once; D gene: TRBD2; V gene: TRBV6-4; J gene: TRBJ2-1; CDR3 protein: CASSALAGGGYNEQFF; CDR3 DNA: TGTGCCAGCAGTGCCCTAGCGGGAGGGGGTTACAATGAGCAGTTCTTC
clone size: .; D gene: .; V gene: TRBV6-6; J gene: TRBJ1-2; CDR3 protein: CASSYSRDSYGYTF; CDR3 DNA: TGTGCCAGCAGTTACTCCCGCGACAGCTATGGCTACACCTTC
clone size: .; D gene: .; V gene: TRBV28; J gene: TRBJ2-4; CDR3 protein: CASSLPGLVAKNIQYF; CDR3 DNA: TGTGCCAGCAGTTTGCCTGGACTGGTAGCCAAAAACATTCAGTACTTC
clone size: .; D gene: .; V gene: TRBV6-5; J gene: TRBJ2-7; CDR3 protein: CASSTPDSAYEQYF; CDR3 DNA: TGTGCCAGCAGCACCCCCGACAGCGCCTACGAGCAGTACTTC
clone size: once; D gene: .; V gene: TRBV6-6; J gene: TRBJ1-5; CDR3 protein: CASSYPSTDNQPQHF; CDR3 DNA: TGTGCCAGCAGTTACCCCTCGACTGACAATCAGCCCCAGCATTTT
clone size: .; D gene: .; V gene: TRBV15; J gene: TRBJ1-1; CDR3 protein: CATSRDLPIRAVGNTEAFF; CDR3 DNA: TGTGCCACCAGCAGAGATCTTCCTATCAGGGCGGTGGGGAACACTGAAGCTTTCTTT
clone size: .; D gene: .; V gene: TRBV29-1; J gene: TRBJ2-7; CDR3 protein: CSFITAFYEQYF; CDR3 DNA: TGCAGTTTCATTACAGCTTTCTACGAGCAGTACTTC
clone size: .; D gene: .; V gene: TRBV21-1; J gene: TRBJ1-4; CDR3 protein: CASSNGDGDNRGATNEKLFF; CDR3 DNA: TGTGCCAGCAGCAATGGAGATGGAGACAACAGGGGGGCAACTAATGAAAAACTGTTTTTT
clone size: .; D gene: TRBD1; V gene: TRBV28; J gene: TRBJ1-5; CDR3 protein: CASRAGTGAQQPQHF; CDR3 DNA: TGTGCCAGCAGGGCCGGGACAGGGGCCCAACAGCCCCAGCATTTT
clone size: .; D gene: TRBD1; V gene: TRBV28; J gene: TRBJ1-2; CDR3 protein: CASSPRDRVTYGYTF; CDR3 DNA: TGTGCCAGCAGCCCTCGGGACAGGGTTACCTATGGCTACACCTTC
clone size: few; D gene: TRBD2; V gene: TRBV30; J gene: TRBJ2-1; CDR3 protein: CAWSVRSGSGRNEQFF; CDR3 DNA: TGTGCCTGGAGTGTACGTAGCGGGAGTGGTAGAAATGAGCAGTTCTTC
clone size: .; D gene: .; V gene: TRBV2; J gene: TRBJ2-2; CDR3 protein: CASRTVHTGELFF; CDR3 DNA: TGTGCCAGCAGGACAGTCCACACCGGGGAGCTGTTTTTT
clone size: few; D gene: .; V gene: TRBV6-1; J gene: TRBJ2-3; CDR3 protein: CASMKAGTDTQYF; CDR3 DNA: TGTGCCAGCATGAAGGCAGGGACAGATACGCAGTATTTT
clone size: .; D gene: TRBD1; V gene: TRBV29-1; J gene: TRBJ1-1; CDR3 protein: CSVEDYHRGRTEAFF; CDR3 DNA: TGCAGCGTTGAAGATTATCACAGGGGGAGAACTGAAGCTTTCTTT
clone size: few; D gene: TRBD2; V gene: TRBV30; J gene: TRBJ2-3; CDR3 protein: CAWSPFRQLAEVGTQYF; CDR3 DNA: TGTGCCTGGAGTCCCTTTCGGCAACTAGCGGAAGTCGGTACGCAGTATTTT
clone size: .; D gene: .; V gene: TRBV5-4; J gene: TRBJ1-2; CDR3 protein: CASSLTGWDYGYTF; CDR3 DNA: TGTGCCAGCAGCTTGACAGGGTGGGACTATGGCTACACCTTC
clone size: .; D gene: .; V gene: TRBV2; J gene: TRBJ2-7; CDR3 protein: CASLIHRDTYEQYF; CDR3 DNA: TGTGCCAGCTTGATCCACCGGGACACCTACGAGCAGTACTTC
clone size: once; D gene: .; V gene: TRBV25-1; J gene: TRBJ1-1; CDR3 protein: CASSEYRRPSNTEAFF; CDR3 DNA: TGTGCCAGCAGTGAATATAGGCGGCCCTCGAACACTGAAGCTTTCTTT
clone size: .; D gene: .; V gene: TRBV18; J gene: TRBJ2-1; CDR3 protein: CASSLELSNEQFF; CDR3 DNA: TGTGCCAGCTCACTAGAACTGAGCAATGAGCAGTTCTTC
clone size: .; D gene: TRBD1; V gene: TRBV10-3; J gene: TRBJ2-7; CDR3 protein: CANPGTGDDEQYF; CDR3 DNA: TGTGCCAACCCCGGGACAGGGGACGACGAGCAGTACTTC
clone size: .; D gene: TRBD1; V gene: TRBV11-3; J gene: TRBJ2-6; CDR3 protein: CASSPQGASGANVLTF; CDR3 DNA: TGTGCCAGCAGCCCACAGGGGGCGTCTGGGGCCAACGTCCTGACTTTC
clone size: .; D gene: .; V gene: TRBV19; J gene: TRBJ2-2; CDR3 protein: CASSIDFSGGSGELFF; CDR3 DNA: TGTGCCAGTAGTATAGATTTTTCTGGGGGGTCCGGGGAGCTGTTTTTT
clone size: .; D gene: .; V gene: TRBV5-1; J gene: TRBJ2-5; CDR3 protein: CASSLLNGETQYF; CDR3 DNA: TGCGCCAGCAGCTTGCTAAACGGAGAGACCCAGTACTTC
clone size: .; D gene: .; V gene: TRBV7-8; J gene: TRBJ2-5; CDR3 protein: CASSSRSRSQETQYF; CDR3 DNA: TGTGCCAGCAGCTCTAGAAGTCGGTCCCAAGAGACCCAGTACTTC
clone size: .; D gene: .; V gene: TRBV6-5; J gene: TRBJ2-7; CDR3 protein: CASSYRGAEDEQYF; CDR3 DNA: TGTGCCAGCAGTTATCGGGGGGCGGAGGACGAGCAGTACTTC
clone size: .; D gene: .; V gene: TRBV25-1; J gene: TRBJ2-2; CDR3 protein: CASSDTGAGELFF; CDR3 DNA: TGTGCCAGCAGTGATACGGGAGCCGGGGAGCTGTTTTTT
clone size: .; D gene: TRBD1; V gene: TRBV18; J gene: TRBJ1-1; CDR3 protein: CASSPGQGTIAEAFF; CDR3 DNA: TGTGCCAGCTCACCCGGACAGGGGACAATAGCTGAAGCTTTCTTT
clone size: .; D gene: TRBD1; V gene: TRBV5-4; J gene: TRBJ1-1; CDR3 protein: CASSSGQGRTEAFF; CDR3 DNA: TGTGCCAGCAGCTCGGGACAGGGGCGGACTGAAGCTTTCTTT
clone size: .; D gene: .; V gene: TRBV7-9; J gene: TRBJ2-7; CDR3 protein: CASSLQRDEQYF; CDR3 DNA: TGTGCCAGCAGCTTACAGAGGGACGAGCAGTACTTC